These 17 T cell receptor beta chains were all obtained from the same sample, sequenced in a study of control samples from healthy donors and cancer patients. Sequencing was performed with immunoSEQ multiplex PCR; in TCRdb, only in-frame clones are kept and a portion is missing. The sample yields 130,000 or so clones, about 95% seen once. The specimen was PBMCs. Receptors originate from a man aged 60 to 69 with colorectal cancer.

The chain carries TRBV12-5 and TRBJ2-2; D is uncertain. Germline V gene lookup returns CDR1 LGHNT and CDR2 FRNRAP. Trimming pared 6 bases from V and 5 bases from J, leaving 16 bases between. The CDR3 has 15 residues. CDR3: CASGLTSLGTGELFF. CDR3 DNA sequence: TGTGCTAGTGGACTTACCTCCCTCGGGACCGGGGAGCTGTTTTTT. Full variable domain (missing parts from reference TRBV12-5 and TRBJ2-2): DARVTQTPRHKVTEMGQEVTMRCQPILGHNTVFWYRQTMMQGLELLAYFRNRAPLDDSGMPKDRFSAEMPDATLATLKIQPSEPRDSAVYFCASGLTSLGTGELFFGEGSRLTVL.

The genes are TRBV4-1 and TRBJ1-5, with a weak D call TRBD1 (5 bases). Per germline, CDR1 MGHRA and CDR2 YSYEKL. V was shortened by 3 bases and J by 0 bases, with 6 bases between the two germline ends. The CDR3 has 14 residues. CDR3 DNA sequence: TGCGCCAGCAGCCAGGGGGGTAGCAATCAGCCCCAGCATTTT. This sequence encodes CASSQGGSNQPQHF.

V usage is TRBV27 and J usage is TRBJ1-2; 7 nucleotides match TRBD1. Looked up from germline, CDR1 is MNHEY and CDR2 is SMNVEV (reference sequence). The CDR3 is 14 residues long. V trimming: 2 bases; J trimming: 3 bases; junction bases outside the gene matches: 3. The CDR3 nucleotides are TGTGCCAGCAGTTTAATAGGGGGCTACTATGGCTACACCTTC. Its protein is CASSLIGGYYGYTF.

V usage is TRBV5-4 and J usage is TRBJ2-2; 8 bases align to TRBD2. The CDR3 is 17 residues long. The V and J ends lost 5 bases and 1 base, in that order; junction bases with no gene match: 10. Germline CDR1 is SGHNT and CDR2 is YYREEE (reference sequence). The CDR3 DNA reads TGTGCCAGCAGTCCCGGGGGGCTAGCGGGGAACACCGGGGAGCTGTTTTTT. Protein sequence: CASSPGGLAGNTGELFF.

This chain uses TRBV9 with TRBJ1-2; 7 nucleotides line up with TRBD1. The germline V gene encodes CDR1 SGDLS and CDR2 YYNGEE. CDR3 length: 15 amino acids. Trimming took 4 bases from V and 1 from J; bases not matched to a gene: 7. Written as DNA, the CDR3 is TGTGCCAGCAGCCCGTGGGACAGCTTTAACTATGGCTACACCTTC. Protein sequence: CASSPWDSFNYGYTF.

This sequence joins TRBV29-1 and TRBJ1-1; D is possibly TRBD1 (5 bases). Germline CDR1 is SQVTM and CDR2 is ANQGSEA. This CDR3 comprises 13 residues. With 1 base removed from V and 3 bases from J, the gap between germline ends came to 9 bases. CDR3 DNA sequence: TGCAGCGTTGAAGTGACAGAGGACACTGAAGCTTTCTTT. Its translation is CSVEVTEDTEAFF.

The chain carries TRBV3-1 (or the pseudogene TRBV3-2) and TRBJ1-6; D is unresolved. Germline V gives CDR1 LGHDT, CDR2 YNNKEL (reference sequence). This CDR3 region has 14 residues. V was clipped by 1 base and J by 16 bases, with 17 bases between them. CDR3: CASSQGWEGDGLHF. CDR3 coding DNA: TGTGCCAGCAGCCAAGGCTGGGAGGGAGATGGTCTCCACTTT.

The chain employs TRBV2 and TRBJ1-2; D unresolved. Trimming took off 4 bases at V and 4 bases at J, with 16 bases between the two ends. The CDR3 consists of 15 residues. Per the germline V gene, CDR1 is SNHLY and CDR2 is FYNNEI. CDR3 sequence: CASSAERGGGYGYTF. The CDR3 bases are TGTGCCAGCAGTGCGGAGAGAGGAGGCGGCTATGGCTACACCTTC.

J is TRBJ2-1 and V is TRBV4-2; D assignment may be TRBD1 or TRBD2 (6 bases each). The germline V gene encodes CDR1 LGHNA and CDR2 YNFKEQ. The V end lost 4 bases, the J end lost 3 bases, and 13 bases lay between the germline ends. This CDR3 region has 15 residues. This chain's CDR3 is CASSLERGDYNEQFF. CDR3 bases: TGTGCCAGCAGCCTAGAAAGGGGGGACTACAATGAGCAGTTCTTC.

The chain links TRBV7-8 to TRBJ2-3, with D perhaps being TRBD1 or TRBD2 (7 bases each). With 8 bases removed from V and 4 bases from J, the gap between germline ends came to 22 bases. The CDR3 runs 16 residues. Germline V gene lookup returns CDR1 SGHVS and CDR2 FQNEAQ. The CDR3 region has the DNA TGTGCCAGCGGGTCGTGGGGAGGGGGCTTACCAGATACGCAGTATTTT. It codes for CASGSWGGGLPDTQYF.

In DNA form, the CDR3 reads TGTGCCAGCAGCTTAGCGGCGATTACAACTAATGAAAAACTGTTTTTT. Its translation is CASSLAAITTNEKLFF. This chain connects TRBV7-2 to TRBJ1-4, with no clear D. Trimming took 0 bases from V and 0 from J, leaving 8 bases between them. This CDR3 spans 16 amino acids. Looked up from germline, CDR1 is SGHTA and CDR2 is FQGNSA.

V is TRBV7-2 and J is TRBJ2-5; D perhaps matches TRBD1 (5 bases). V was shortened by 1 base and J by 3 bases, with 12 bases between the two germline ends. The germline CDR1 and CDR2 sequences are SGHTA and FQGNSA. The CDR3 has 15 residues. The CDR3 DNA is TGTGCCAGCAGCTTAGATGGGGCCACTAAAGAGACCCAGTACTTC. It encodes CASSLDGATKETQYF. The full variable domain, completed using reference TRBV7-2 and TRBJ2-5, is GAGVSQSPSNKVTEKGKDVELRCDPISGHTALYWYRQSLGQGLEFLIYFQGNSAPDKSGLPSDRFSAERTGGSVSTLTIQRTQQEDSAVYLCASSLDGATKETQYFGPGTRLLVL.

This clone has only one observation. CDR3 coding DNA: TGTGCCTGGAGTGTAAGCAGGGTGGCAGATACGCAGTATTTT. This encodes CAWSVSRVADTQYF. The V gene is TRBV30, the J gene TRBJ2-3; maybe TRBD1 (5 bases). CDR1 is GTSNPN, CDR2 SVGIG, per germline (reference sequence). The V end was cut by 0 bases, the J end by 4 bases, with 11 bases between. The CDR3 is made up of 14 amino acids.

The J gene is TRBJ1-1, the V gene TRBV12-3 or TRBV12-4; 8 bases agree with TRBD1. The CDR3 is 11 amino acids. V dropped 8 bases and J dropped 9; count of bases not matched to a gene: 5. The CDR3 bases are TGTGCCAGCGGCACAGGGGGGAAAGCTTTCTTT. Protein: CASGTGGKAFF.

The V and J genes are TRBV5-8 and TRBJ2-3; D not resolved. Trimming removed 1 base at V and 1 base at J, with 10 bases between. CDR1 is SGHTS and CDR2 is YDEGEE in the germline V gene. The CDR3 runs 15 residues. The CDR3 spells CASSLRATGTDTQYF. Written as DNA, the CDR3 is TGTGCCAGCAGCTTGAGGGCCACTGGCACAGATACGCAGTATTTT.

This clone was detected only once. This chain uses TRBV6-2 or TRBV6-3 with TRBJ1-5; D gene uncertain. CDR3 size: 13 residues. Germline V gene sequence: CDR1 MNHEY, CDR2 SVGEGT. V was pared by 0 bases and J by 8 bases, with 8 bases between. The chain's CDR3 is CASSYSFGEPQHF. In nucleotides, the CDR3 is TGTGCCAGCAGTTACTCCTTTGGGGAGCCCCAGCATTTT.

This clone was counted once. The rearrangement links TRBV6-6 to TRBJ1-5, with TRBD1 matching 8 bases. The CDR3 consists of 15 residues. V was clipped by 5 bases and J by 1 base; unmatched bases: 4. CDR1 is MNHNY, CDR2 SVGAGI, per germline (reference sequence). CDR3 residues: CASSPRTGSNQPQHF. As DNA, the CDR3 is TGTGCCAGCAGTCCCCGGACAGGGAGCAATCAGCCCCAGCATTTT.